This T cell receptor delta chain was captured by sequencing in a study of Vδ1+ human thymocytes. Findings and caveats of the study: Unlike peripheral blood Vdelta1+ controls, thymic delta-chain sequences included approximately 21% Vdelta2 and few Vdelta3. In the thymus, TRG and TRD repertoires looked highly polyclonal with Gaussian CDR3 lengths.

Thymocytes were sorted as CD3+ TCRVdelta1+ TCRVdelta2- after alphabeta T cell depletion. V gave up 5 bases and J gave up 1 base, with 8 bases separating them. There are 13 residues in the CDR3. Germline lookup yields CDR1 TSWWSYY and CDR2 QGS. Comments on this clone: Its antigen is currently unknown.

The template was reverse-transcribed extracted RNA. CDR3 amplicons came from multiplex PCR with pooled V-gene forward and constant-region reverse primers. TCRdb re-analyzed the multiplex PCR reads via CATT. The sample has 80,000 or so delta-chain clones; more than 30% are singletons. J is TRDJ1 and V is TRDV1, with D possibly TRDD3 on 5 matching bases. The sequenced material came from Vdelta1+ gamma-delta thymocytes from the thymus. Subset given: FACS-sorted CD3+ TCRalphabeta- TCRVdelta1+ TCRVdelta2- thymocytes. The receptor was derived from a boy in the first two years of life who had congenital heart surgery. The CDR3 spells CALGKGITDKLIF. As DNA, the CDR3 is TGTGCTCTTGGGAAAGGGATCACCGATAAACTCATCTTT.